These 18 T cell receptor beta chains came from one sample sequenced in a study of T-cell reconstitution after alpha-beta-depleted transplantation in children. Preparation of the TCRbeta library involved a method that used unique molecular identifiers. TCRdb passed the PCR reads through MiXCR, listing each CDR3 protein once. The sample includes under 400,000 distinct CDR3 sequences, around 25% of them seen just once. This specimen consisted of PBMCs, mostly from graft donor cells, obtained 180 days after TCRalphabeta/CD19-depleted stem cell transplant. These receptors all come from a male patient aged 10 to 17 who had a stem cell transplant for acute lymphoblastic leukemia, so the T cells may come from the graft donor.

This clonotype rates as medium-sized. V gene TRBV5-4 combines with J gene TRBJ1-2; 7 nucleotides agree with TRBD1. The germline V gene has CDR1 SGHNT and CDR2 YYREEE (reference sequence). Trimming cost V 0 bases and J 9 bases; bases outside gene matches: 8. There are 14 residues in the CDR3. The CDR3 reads CASSLGAAGGSYTF. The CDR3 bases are TGTGCCAGCAGCTTGGGTGCGGCAGGGGGAAGCTACACCTTC. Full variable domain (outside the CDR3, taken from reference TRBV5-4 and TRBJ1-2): ETGVTQSPTHLIKTRGQQVTLRCSSQSGHNTVSWYQQALGQGPQFIFQYYREEENGRGNFPPRFSGLQFPNYSSELNVNALELDDSALYLCASSLGAAGGSYTFGSGTRLTVV.

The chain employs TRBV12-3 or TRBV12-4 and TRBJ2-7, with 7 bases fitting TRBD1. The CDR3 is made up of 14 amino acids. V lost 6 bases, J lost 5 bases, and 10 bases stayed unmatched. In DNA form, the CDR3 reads TGTGCCAGCAGCATGACCCAGGGGGTCAACGAGCAGTACTTC. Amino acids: CASSMTQGVNEQYF.

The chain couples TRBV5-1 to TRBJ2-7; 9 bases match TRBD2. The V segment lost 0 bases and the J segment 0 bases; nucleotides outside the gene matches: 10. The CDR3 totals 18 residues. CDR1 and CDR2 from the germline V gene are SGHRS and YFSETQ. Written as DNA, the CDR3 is TGCGCCAGCAGCTTGGATCTCTTAATAGCGGGAGCCTCCTACGAGCAGTACTTC. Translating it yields CASSLDLLIAGASYEQYF.

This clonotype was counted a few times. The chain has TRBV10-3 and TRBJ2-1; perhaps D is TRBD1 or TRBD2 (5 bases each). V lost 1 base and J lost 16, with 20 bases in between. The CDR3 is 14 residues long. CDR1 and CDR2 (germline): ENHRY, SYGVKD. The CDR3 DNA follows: TGTGCCATCAGTGAGTTCGATACCGGGACCCAGGAATTCTTC. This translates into CAISEFDTGTQEFF.

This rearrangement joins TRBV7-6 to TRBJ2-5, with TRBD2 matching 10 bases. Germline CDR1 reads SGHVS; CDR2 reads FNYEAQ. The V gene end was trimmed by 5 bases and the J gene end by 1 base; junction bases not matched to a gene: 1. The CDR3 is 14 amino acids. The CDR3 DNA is TGTGCCAGCAGCCGGACTAGCGGCCAAGAGACCCAGTACTTC. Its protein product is CASSRTSGQETQYF.

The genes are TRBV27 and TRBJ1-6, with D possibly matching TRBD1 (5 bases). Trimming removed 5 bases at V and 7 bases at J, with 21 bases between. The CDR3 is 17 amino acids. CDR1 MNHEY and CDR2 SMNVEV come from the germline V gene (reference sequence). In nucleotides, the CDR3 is TGTGCCAGCAGTCTCTCAGGAGGTTCGACAGCCAATTCACCCCTCCACTTT. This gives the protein CASSLSGGSTANSPLHF.

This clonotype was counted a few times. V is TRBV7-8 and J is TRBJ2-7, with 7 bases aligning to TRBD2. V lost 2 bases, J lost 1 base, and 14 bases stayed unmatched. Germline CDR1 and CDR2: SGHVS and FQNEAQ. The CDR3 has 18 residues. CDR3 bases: TGTGCCAGCAGCTTATCCCCCTCAACTAGCGAATATTCCTACGAGCAGTACTTC. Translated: CASSLSPSTSEYSYEQYF.

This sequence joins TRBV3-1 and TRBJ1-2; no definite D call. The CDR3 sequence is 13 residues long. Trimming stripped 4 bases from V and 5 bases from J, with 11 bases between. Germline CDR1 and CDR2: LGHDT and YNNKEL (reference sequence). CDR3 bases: TGTGCCAGCAGCCGGGTCGGGGATTATGGCTACACCTTC. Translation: CASSRVGDYGYTF.

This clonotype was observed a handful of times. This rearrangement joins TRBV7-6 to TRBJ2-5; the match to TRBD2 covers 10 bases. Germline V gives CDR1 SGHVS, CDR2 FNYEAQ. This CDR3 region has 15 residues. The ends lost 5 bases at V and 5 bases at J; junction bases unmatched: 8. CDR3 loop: CASSPEGLALETQYF. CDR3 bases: TGTGCCAGCAGCCCGGAGGGACTAGCGTTGGAGACCCAGTACTTC. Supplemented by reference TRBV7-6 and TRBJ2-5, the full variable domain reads GAGVSQSPRYKVTKRGQDVALRCDPISGHVSLYWYRQALGQGPEFLTYFNYEAQQDKSGLPNDRFSAERPEGSISTLTIQRTEQRDSAMYRCASSPEGLALETQYFGPGTRLLVL.

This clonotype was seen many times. This CDR3 is CASSAYFGGRETQYF. CDR3 bases: TGTGCCAGCAGCGCCTATTTCGGAGGAAGAGAGACCCAGTACTTC. This chain links TRBV9 with TRBJ2-5; D is possibly TRBD2 (5 bases). Trimming shortened V by 3 bases and J by 4 bases, and 16 bases separated the two germline ends. Germline CDR1 SGDLS, CDR2 YYNGEE. This CDR3 contains 15 residues.

The CDR3 nucleotides read TGTGCCAGCAGCCCCCTACCCGGAACCGGGGAGCTGTTTTTT. Translated: CASSPLPGTGELFF. The chain employs TRBV7-6 and TRBJ2-2; D gene ambiguous. V lost 5 bases and J lost 5, with 12 bases in between. CDR3 size: 14 residues. Germline CDR1 is SGHVS and CDR2 is FNYEAQ.

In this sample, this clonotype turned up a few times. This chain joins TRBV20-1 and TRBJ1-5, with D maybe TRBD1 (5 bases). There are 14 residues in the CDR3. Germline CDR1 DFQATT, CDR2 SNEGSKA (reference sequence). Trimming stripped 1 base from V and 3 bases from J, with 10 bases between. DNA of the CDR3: TGCAGTGCTAGAGGGGGGACCTCCAATCAGCCCCAGCATTTT. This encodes CSARGGTSNQPQHF.

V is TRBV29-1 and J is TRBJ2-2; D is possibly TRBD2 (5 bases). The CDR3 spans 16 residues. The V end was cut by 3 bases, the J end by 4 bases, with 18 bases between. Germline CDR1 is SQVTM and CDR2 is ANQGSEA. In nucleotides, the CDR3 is TGCAGCGTTGAGTTAGGCGACACCCGGGGCACCGGGGAGCTGTTTTTT. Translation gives CSVELGDTRGTGELFF.

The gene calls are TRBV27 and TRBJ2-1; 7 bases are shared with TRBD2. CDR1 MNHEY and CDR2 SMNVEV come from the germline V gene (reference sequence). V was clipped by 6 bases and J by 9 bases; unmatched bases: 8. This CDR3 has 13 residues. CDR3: CASRTAGRSEQFF. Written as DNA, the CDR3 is TGTGCCAGCAGGACAGCGGGACGGAGTGAGCAGTTCTTC.

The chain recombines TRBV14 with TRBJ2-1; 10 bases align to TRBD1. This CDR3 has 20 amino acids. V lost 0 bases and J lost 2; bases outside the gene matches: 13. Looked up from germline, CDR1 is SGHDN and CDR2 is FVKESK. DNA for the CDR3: TGTGCCAGCAGCCAAGATTGGGGGACAGGGGTAGTTTTTACCTACAATGAGCAGTTCTTC. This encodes CASSQDWGTGVVFTYNEQFF.

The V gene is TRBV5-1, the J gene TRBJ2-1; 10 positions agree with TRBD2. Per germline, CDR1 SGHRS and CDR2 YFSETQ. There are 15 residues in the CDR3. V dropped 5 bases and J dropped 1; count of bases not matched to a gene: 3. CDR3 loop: CASRKLAGSYNEQFF. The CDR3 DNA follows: TGCGCCAGCAGAAAACTAGCGGGGTCCTACAATGAGCAGTTCTTC.

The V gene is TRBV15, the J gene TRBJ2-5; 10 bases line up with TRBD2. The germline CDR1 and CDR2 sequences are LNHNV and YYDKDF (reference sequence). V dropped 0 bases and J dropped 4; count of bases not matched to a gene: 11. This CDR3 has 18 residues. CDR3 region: CATSREGPSGRVGETQYF. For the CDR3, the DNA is TGTGCCACCAGCAGAGAAGGCCCCAGCGGGAGGGTCGGAGAGACCCAGTACTTC.

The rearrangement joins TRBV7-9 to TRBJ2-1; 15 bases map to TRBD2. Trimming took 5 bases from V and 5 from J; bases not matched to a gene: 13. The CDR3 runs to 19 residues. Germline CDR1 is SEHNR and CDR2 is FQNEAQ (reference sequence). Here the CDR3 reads CASSIYVGTSGRTDNEQFF. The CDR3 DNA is TGTGCCAGCAGCATCTACGTCGGGACTAGCGGGAGGACTGACAATGAGCAGTTCTTC.